Listed below are T cell receptor beta chains from one sample, sequenced in a study of shared clonotypes between healthy human individuals. Using immunoSEQ multiplex PCR, the repertoire was profiled, and TCRdb retains in-frame clones only, with some absent. The sample has under 1,100,000 clones; around 82% are singletons. Sequenced material: memory CD4+ T cells from PBMCs. Receptor source: a man aged 18 to 30 in good health. Some clones in this sample may be carry-over from other donors' samples. CDR3s include the opening cysteine and the closing phenylalanine or tryptophan. The order of the fields is D gene, V gene, J gene, clone size, CDR3 DNA, CDR3 protein. D genes are given only for firm matches. Only part of the rows carry a size: once, few, many, or a class if the clone is expanded.

.	TRBV7-2	TRBJ2-5	.	TGTGCCAGCAGCCTCCCCCCAGTGGAGACCCAGTACTTC	CASSLPPVETQYF
.	TRBV6-1	TRBJ2-2	few	TGTGCCAGCAGCGAAACCCCGAGAAGGGAGCTGTTTTTT	CASSETPRRELFF
.	TRBV27	TRBJ2-7	.	TGTGCCAGCAGCCCCTCCGGGACTGAAGATACTGAGCAGTACTTC	CASSPSGTEDTEQYF
.	TRBV4-3	TRBJ2-7	.	TGCGCCAGCAGCCAAGATCCGGAGCGAAGCCAAGAGCAGTACTTC	CASSQDPERSQEQYF
TRBD2	TRBV9	TRBJ2-1	.	TGTGCCAGCAGCCTTAGCGGGAGTTGGTACTACAATGAGCAGTTCTTC	CASSLSGSWYYNEQFF
.	TRBV4-3	TRBJ2-1	.	TGCGCCAGCAGCCAAGATCGTATCGTATTGTTCTTC	CASSQDRIVLFF
TRBD2	TRBV6-6	TRBJ2-7	few	TGTGCCAGCAGTCTTAGCGGGAGATACGAGCAGTACTTC	CASSLSGRYEQYF
.	TRBV11-2	TRBJ1-2	.	TGTGCCAGCAGCCGGCGGGCTTTTGAAAACTATGGCTACACCTTC	CASSRRAFENYGYTF
TRBD2	TRBV28	TRBJ2-3	.	TGTGCCAGCATCGTGGGAGGCAGATCCGGGACTAGCGGGAGGTTTCGCTCTAGCACAGATACGCAGTATTTT	CASIVGGRSGTSGRFRSSTDTQYF
.	TRBV2	TRBJ2-3	.	TGTGCCAGCAGTGACGGCCAGGAGCACACAGATACGCAGTATTTT	CASSDGQEHTDTQYF
TRBD2	TRBV5-1	TRBJ2-1	.	TGCGCCAGCAGCTTCGATCCGGGACTAATCTACAATGAGCAGTTCTTC	CASSFDPGLIYNEQFF
.	TRBV7-6	TRBJ1-4	.	TGTGCCAGCAGCTCCAGGGCTAATGAAAAACTGTTTTTT	CASSSRANEKLFF
TRBD2	TRBV18	TRBJ2-3	.	TGTGCCAGCTCACCCGTCACTAGCGGGAGGACTAGCACAGATACGCAGTATTTT	CASSPVTSGRTSTDTQYF
.	TRBV6-5	TRBJ2-2	.	TGTGCCAGCAGACTCACCGCCGGGGAGCTGTTTTTT	CASRLTAGELFF
.	TRBV27	TRBJ2-2	.	TGTGCCAGCAGTTTGGCCGCGGGAAAAACCGGGGAGCTGTTTTTT	CASSLAAGKTGELFF
.	TRBV28	TRBJ2-3	.	TGTGCCAGTAAAGCCCCCCGGGGACCTCCTTATTCAGATACGCAGTATTTT	CASKAPRGPPYSDTQYF
TRBD2	TRBV5-1	TRBJ2-7	.	TGCGCCAGCAGCTTGGGGGGCGGGAGGATCGATTACGAGCAGTACTTC	CASSLGGGRIDYEQYF
TRBD1	TRBV5-6	TRBJ1-2	.	TGTGCCAGCACATCCTCGGGACAGGGGCTCTATGGCTACACCTTC	CASTSSGQGLYGYTF
.	TRBV7-2	TRBJ2-7	once	TGTGCCAGCAGCTTAAGAGTGGGGCGGGTAGGCGAGCAGTACTTC	CASSLRVGRVGEQYF
.	TRBV9	TRBJ1-6	.	TGTGCCAGCAGCGTAGGAGTGGGTCTCTCACCCCTCCACTTT	CASSVGVGLSPLHF
.	TRBV12-2	TRBJ2-7	.	TGTGCAAGTCGCTTATTGCGGGGACTTGCCTCCTACGAGCAGTACTTC	CASRLLRGLASYEQYF
.	TRBV7-8	TRBJ2-5	.	TGTGCCAGCAGCTTAGCGCGGCAGGACTTACAAGAGACCCAGTACTTC	CASSLARQDLQETQYF
.	TRBV5-1	TRBJ1-1	.	TGCGCCAGCAGCACAACTTGGTACACTGAAGCTTTCTTT	CASSTTWYTEAFF
.	TRBV11-2	TRBJ2-2	few	TGTGCCAGCAGCTTACTAGCGAACACCGGGGAGCTGTTTTTT	CASSLLANTGELFF
TRBD2	TRBV6-5	TRBJ2-3	.	TGTGCCAGCCGGACTAGCGGAAGCACAGATACGCAGTATTTT	CASRTSGSTDTQYF
.	TRBV6-6	TRBJ2-7	.	TGTGCCAGCAGTGGAGGTGCGTACGAGCAGTACTTC	CASSGGAYEQYF
.	TRBV7-2	TRBJ1-4	once	TGTGCCAGCAGCTTGGAGCGACGTGAAAAACTGTTTTTT	CASSLERREKLFF
.	TRBV6-6	TRBJ2-1	.	TGTGCCAGCAGTGACCACCTAGAACTGGGCAATGAGCAGTTCTTC	CASSDHLELGNEQFF
.	TRBV28	TRBJ1-2	.	TGTGCCAGCAGTTCCACCCCGGGACAACCTAACTATGGCTACACCTTC	CASSSTPGQPNYGYTF
TRBD2	TRBV18	TRBJ2-3	few	TGTGCCAGCTCACACGGACTAGCGGACACAGATACGCAGTATTTT	CASSHGLADTDTQYF
.	TRBV5-4	TRBJ2-3	.	TGTGCCAGCAGCTTAGTACGAGCGTGGGACACAGATACGCAGTATTTT	CASSLVRAWDTDTQYF
.	TRBV7-3	TRBJ1-4	many	TGTGCCAGCAGCCGGGGAGTGGGCACTAATGAAAAACTGTTTTTT	CASSRGVGTNEKLFF
.	TRBV6-6	TRBJ1-4	.	TGTGCCAGCAGTACCAAGGAGGGGGGAAATGAAAAACTGTTTTTT	CASSTKEGGNEKLFF
.	TRBV5-1	TRBJ1-1	few	TGCGCCAGCAGCTTGGTGCAGGGGTTGAACACTGAAGCTTTCTTT	CASSLVQGLNTEAFF
.	TRBV30	TRBJ1-5	.	TGTGCCTGGAGTTTGGGGTTTCGGGTTCAGCCCCAGCATTTT	CAWSLGFRVQPQHF
.	TRBV6-4	TRBJ2-5	once	TGTGCCAGAGAGCACCACCAAGAGACCCAGTACTTC	CAREHHQETQYF
.	TRBV29-1	TRBJ1-2	.	TGCAGCGTTGGGAAGTGGGATGGCTACACCTTC	CSVGKWDGYTF
TRBD1	TRBV6-5	TRBJ1-5	.	TGTGCCAGCAGCAGGACAGGGCGGAATCAGCCCCAGCATTTT	CASSRTGRNQPQHF
.	TRBV7-3	TRBJ2-5	.	TGTGCCAGCAGCTTATTTCGAGGGGGGGTAGAGACCCAGTACTTC	CASSLFRGGVETQYF
TRBD1	TRBV19	TRBJ1-2	.	TGTGCCAGTAGTGCGACAGGGGGGCACTATGGCTACACCTTC	CASSATGGHYGYTF
.	TRBV30	TRBJ2-3	.	TGTGCCTGGAGCTGGGGAGATACGCAGTATTTT	CAWSWGDTQYF
TRBD2	TRBV10-3	TRBJ2-3	.	TGTGCCATCAGCGGACTAGCGGGAGGTAGCACAGATACGCAGTATTTT	CAISGLAGGSTDTQYF
.	TRBV19	TRBJ1-2	.	TGTGCCAGTAGCCTAGGGGTAGGGACGGAAGGCTACACCTTC	CASSLGVGTEGYTF